Given below is one TCR beta chain in context. Its antigen is unknown. The source of the sample is a study of regulatory T cells in long-lasting Graves disease. Indicated time point: newly diagnosed GD, antithyroid drugs for less than 3 months. From PBMCs, RNA was extracted and then used to make the TCR library. To make TCR beta libraries, researchers used iRepertoire HTBI primers and Arm-PCR of CDR3 regions. In TCRdb, the multiplex PCR reads were re-called with MiXCR into one record per CDR3 protein. Here the sample spans 200,000 to 250,000 distinct CDR3 sequences, 20% to 25% being singletons. Regarding the study as a whole: Persistent Graves' patients had lower TCR diversity than newly diagnosed ones. Repertoires from persistent disease leaned toward TRBV28, TRBJ1-2 and TRBJ2-5.

J was trimmed by 6 bases and V by 3 bases; bases with no gene match: 6. There are 15 residues in the CDR3. Germline V gene sequence: CDR1 MDHEN, CDR2 SYDVKM. The rearrangement joins TRBV28 to TRBJ1-2; 11 positions match TRBD1. The origin of this receptor is a female donor with Graves disease. Here the sequenced sample was peripheral blood mononuclear cells (PBMCs), taken at new diagnosis, from a patient treated with antithyroid drugs. CDR3 sequence: CASSLPPGQGDGYTF. CDR3 sequence (DNA): TGTGCCAGCAGTTTGCCCCCGGGACAGGGGGATGGCTACACCTTC.